This T cell receptor beta chain came from a study of cytomegalovirus exposure and HLA in healthy donors. Primers: 60 Vbeta forward and 13 Jbeta reverse. Clones were read by immunoSEQ multiplex PCR, and TCRdb kept only the in-frame ones, dropping some. This table has around 150,000 clones, approximately 79% appearing once. The CDR3 length is 13 residues. The germline CDR1 and CDR2 sequences are MNHNS and SASEGT. With 6 bases removed from V and 1 base from J, the gap between germline ends came to 9 bases. The clonotype comes from a woman aged 25-40 years in good health and CMV-seronegative. This rearrangement joins TRBV6-1 to TRBJ1-1; D perhaps matches TRBD1 (5 bases). Material: PBMCs. Here the CDR3 DNA reads TGTGCCAGCAGCGCAGACAGGAACACTGAAGCTTTCTTT. Its protein product is CASSADRNTEAFF.